The TCR beta chain under discussion was sequenced for a study of T cells in Graves' hyperthyroidism and ophthalmopathy. With duration under 3 months, ophthalmopathy was active: Clinical Activity Score at least 3, NOSPECS at least 4. Cells are PBMCs isolated from around 9.4 ml of fresh blood. Trimming took off 6 bases at V and 4 bases at J, with 18 bases between the two ends. CDR1 and CDR2 from the germline V gene are MNHNS and SASEGT. This CDR3 spans 15 amino acids. This clonotype was seen repeatedly, ten times or more. RNA transcripts were the template for amplifying TCR beta CDR3 regions. First-round RT-PCR with HTBI primers amplified the TCR CDR3 region. In TCRdb, the multiplex PCR reads were re-called with MiXCR into one record per CDR3 protein. In the table there are nearly 600,000 distinct CDR3 sequences, 14% of which are singletons.

The rearrangement links TRBV6-1 to TRBJ1-1; tentatively, D is TRBD1 (5 bases). This TCR was recovered from a young woman with Graves' ophthalmopathy. The material sequenced was blood. The chain's CDR3 is CASRRSGGRSTEAFF. The CDR3 nucleotides are TGTGCCAGCAGACGTTCGGGGGGTAGGAGCACTGAAGCTTTCTTT.